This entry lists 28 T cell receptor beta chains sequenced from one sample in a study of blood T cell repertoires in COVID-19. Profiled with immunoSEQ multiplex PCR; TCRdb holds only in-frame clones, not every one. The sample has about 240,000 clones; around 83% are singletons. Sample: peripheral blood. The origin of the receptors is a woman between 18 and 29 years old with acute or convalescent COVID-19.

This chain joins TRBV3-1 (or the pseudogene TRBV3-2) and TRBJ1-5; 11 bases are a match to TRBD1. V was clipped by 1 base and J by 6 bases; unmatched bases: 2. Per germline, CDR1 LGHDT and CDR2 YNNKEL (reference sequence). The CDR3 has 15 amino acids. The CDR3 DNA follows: TGTGCCAGCAGCCAAGCGGACAGGGGGCTTCAGCCCCAGCATTTT. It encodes CASSQADRGLQPQHF.

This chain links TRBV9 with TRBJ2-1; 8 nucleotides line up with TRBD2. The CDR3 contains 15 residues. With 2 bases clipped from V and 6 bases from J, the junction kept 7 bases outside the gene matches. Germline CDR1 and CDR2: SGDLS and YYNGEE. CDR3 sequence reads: CASSVPSGLVNEQFF. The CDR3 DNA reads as TGTGCCAGCAGCGTCCCTAGCGGGTTGGTCAATGAGCAGTTCTTC.

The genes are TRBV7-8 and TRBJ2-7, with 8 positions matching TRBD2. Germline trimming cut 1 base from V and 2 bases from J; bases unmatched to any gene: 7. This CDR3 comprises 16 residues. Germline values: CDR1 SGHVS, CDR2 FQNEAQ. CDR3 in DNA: TGTGCCAGCAGCTTAGGACTCGTAGCGGGGACCTACGAGCAGTACTTC. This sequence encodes CASSLGLVAGTYEQYF.

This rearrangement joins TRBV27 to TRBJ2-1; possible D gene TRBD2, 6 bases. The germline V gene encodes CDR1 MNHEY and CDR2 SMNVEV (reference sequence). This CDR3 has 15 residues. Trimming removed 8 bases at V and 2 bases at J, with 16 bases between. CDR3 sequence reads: CASGGRTGAYNEQFF. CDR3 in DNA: TGTGCCAGCGGAGGGCGGACGGGGGCCTACAATGAGCAGTTCTTC.

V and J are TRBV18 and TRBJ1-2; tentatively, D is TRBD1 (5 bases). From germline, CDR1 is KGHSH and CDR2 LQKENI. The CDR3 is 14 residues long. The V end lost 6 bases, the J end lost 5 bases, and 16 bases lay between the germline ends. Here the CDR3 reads CASSETGDYYGYTF. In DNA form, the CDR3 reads TGTGCCAGCTCCGAAACCGGGGACTATTATGGCTACACCTTC.

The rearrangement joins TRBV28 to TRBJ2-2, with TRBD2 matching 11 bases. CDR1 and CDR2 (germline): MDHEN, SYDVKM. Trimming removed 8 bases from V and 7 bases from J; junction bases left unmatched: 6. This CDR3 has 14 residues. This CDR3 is CASGGLAVIGELFF. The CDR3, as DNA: TGTGCCAGCGGGGGACTAGCGGTTATCGGGGAGCTGTTTTTT.

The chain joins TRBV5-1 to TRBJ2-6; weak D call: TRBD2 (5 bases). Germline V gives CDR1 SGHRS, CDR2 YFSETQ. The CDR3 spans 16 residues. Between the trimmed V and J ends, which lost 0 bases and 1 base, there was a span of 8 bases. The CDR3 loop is CASSLGSGSGANVLTF. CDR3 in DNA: TGCGCCAGCAGCTTGGGATCGGGGTCTGGGGCCAACGTCCTGACTTTC. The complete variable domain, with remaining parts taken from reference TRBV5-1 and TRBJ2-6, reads KAGVTQTPRYLIKTRGQQVTLSCSPISGHRSVSWYQQTPGQGLQFLFEYFSETQRNKGNFPGRFSGRQFSNSRSEMNVSTLELGDSALYLCASSLGSGSGANVLTFGAGSRLTVL.

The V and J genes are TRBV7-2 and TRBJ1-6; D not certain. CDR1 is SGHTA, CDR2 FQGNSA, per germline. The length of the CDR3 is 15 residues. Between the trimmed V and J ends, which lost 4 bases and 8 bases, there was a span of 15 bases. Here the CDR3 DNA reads TGTGCCAGCAGCTCTCACTACGGAGAGGATTCACCCCTCCACTTT. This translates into CASSSHYGEDSPLHF.

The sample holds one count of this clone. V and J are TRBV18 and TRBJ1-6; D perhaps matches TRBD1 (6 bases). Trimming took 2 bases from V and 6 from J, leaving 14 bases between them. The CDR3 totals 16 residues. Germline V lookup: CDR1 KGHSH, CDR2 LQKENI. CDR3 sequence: CASSPFLDRPNSPLHF. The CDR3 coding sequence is TGTGCCAGCTCACCATTCTTGGACAGACCTAATTCACCCCTCCACTTT.

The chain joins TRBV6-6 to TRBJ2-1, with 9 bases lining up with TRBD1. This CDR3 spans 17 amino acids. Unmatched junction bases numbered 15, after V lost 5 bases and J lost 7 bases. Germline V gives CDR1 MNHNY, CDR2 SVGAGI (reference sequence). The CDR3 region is CASSRLGQGAIWNEQFF. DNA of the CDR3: TGTGCCAGCAGTCGACTGGGACAGGGCGCCATCTGGAATGAGCAGTTCTTC.

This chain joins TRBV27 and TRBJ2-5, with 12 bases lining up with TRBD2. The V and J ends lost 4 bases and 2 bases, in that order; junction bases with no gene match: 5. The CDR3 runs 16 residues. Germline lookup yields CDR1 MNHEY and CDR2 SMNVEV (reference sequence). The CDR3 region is CASSSSSGRDQETQYF. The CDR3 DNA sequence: TGTGCCAGCAGTTCTTCTAGCGGGAGGGATCAAGAGACCCAGTACTTC.

The CDR3 spells CASSLEQRYEQYF. The CDR3 coding sequence is TGTGCCAGCAGCTTAGAGCAGCGCTACGAGCAGTACTTC. The chain links TRBV13 to TRBJ2-7; D is unresolved. Trimming took off 1 base at V and 3 bases at J, with 7 bases between the two ends. Germline V CDR1 and CDR2: PRHDT, FYEKMQ (reference sequence). The CDR3 length is 13 residues.

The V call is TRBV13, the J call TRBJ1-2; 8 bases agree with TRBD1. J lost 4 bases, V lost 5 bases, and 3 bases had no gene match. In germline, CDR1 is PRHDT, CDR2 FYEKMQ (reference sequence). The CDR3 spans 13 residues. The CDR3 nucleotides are TGTGCCAGCAGCCCGGACAGGGCCTATGGCTACACCTTC. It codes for CASSPDRAYGYTF.

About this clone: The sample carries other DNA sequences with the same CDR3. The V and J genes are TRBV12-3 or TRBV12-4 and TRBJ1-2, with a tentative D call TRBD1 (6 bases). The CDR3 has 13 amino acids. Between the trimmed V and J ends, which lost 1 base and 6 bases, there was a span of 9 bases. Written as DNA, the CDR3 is TGTGCCAGCAGTTTAGTACAGGGTCATGGCTACACCTTC. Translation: CASSLVQGHGYTF.

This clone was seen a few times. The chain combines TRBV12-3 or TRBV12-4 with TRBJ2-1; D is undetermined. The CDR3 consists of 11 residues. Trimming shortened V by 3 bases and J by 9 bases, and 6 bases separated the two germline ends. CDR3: CASSFAGEQFF. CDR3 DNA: TGTGCCAGCAGTTTTGCCGGTGAGCAGTTCTTC.

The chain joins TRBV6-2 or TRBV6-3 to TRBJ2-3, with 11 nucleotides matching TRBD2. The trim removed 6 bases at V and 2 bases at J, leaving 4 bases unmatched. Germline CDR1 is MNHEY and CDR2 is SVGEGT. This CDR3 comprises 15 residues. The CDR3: CASSGTSGITDTQYF. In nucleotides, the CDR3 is TGTGCCAGCAGCGGGACTAGCGGAATCACAGATACGCAGTATTTT.

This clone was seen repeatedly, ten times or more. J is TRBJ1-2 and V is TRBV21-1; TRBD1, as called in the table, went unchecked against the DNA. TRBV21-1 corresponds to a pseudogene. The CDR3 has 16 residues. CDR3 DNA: TGTGCCAGCAGCAAAGCGAAGCCGGGACACATCTATGGCTACACCTTC. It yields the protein CASSKAKPGHIYGYTF.

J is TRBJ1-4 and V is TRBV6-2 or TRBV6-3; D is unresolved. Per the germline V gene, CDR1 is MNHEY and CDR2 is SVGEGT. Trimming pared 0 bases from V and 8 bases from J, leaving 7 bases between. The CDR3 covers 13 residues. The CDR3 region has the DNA TGTGCCAGCAGTTACTCGGGAGGGGAAAAACTGTTTTTT. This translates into CASSYSGGEKLFF.

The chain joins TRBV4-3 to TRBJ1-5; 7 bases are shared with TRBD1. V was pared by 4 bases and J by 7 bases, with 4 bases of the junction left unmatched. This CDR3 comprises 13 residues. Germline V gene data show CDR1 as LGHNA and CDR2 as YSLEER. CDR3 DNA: TGCGCCAGCAGCCCGACAGGGTGGCAGCCCCAGCATTTT. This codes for CASSPTGWQPQHF.

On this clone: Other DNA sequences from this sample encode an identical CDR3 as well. CDR3 bases: TGCGCCAGCAGCCAAGATAGCGGGAGCTCCTACGAGCAGTACTTC. It translates to CASSQDSGSSYEQYF. V and J are TRBV4-3 and TRBJ2-7, with TRBD2 matching over 9 bases. The germline V gene has CDR1 LGHNA and CDR2 YSLEER. The CDR3 has 15 amino acids. J was trimmed by 0 bases and V by 0 bases; bases with no gene match: 0.

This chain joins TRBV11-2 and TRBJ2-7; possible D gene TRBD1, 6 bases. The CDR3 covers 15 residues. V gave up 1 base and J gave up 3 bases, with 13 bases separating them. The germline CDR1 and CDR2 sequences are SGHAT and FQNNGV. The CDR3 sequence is CASSLVQGRHYEQYF. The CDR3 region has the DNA TGTGCCAGCAGCTTAGTCCAGGGGCGCCACTACGAGCAGTACTTC.

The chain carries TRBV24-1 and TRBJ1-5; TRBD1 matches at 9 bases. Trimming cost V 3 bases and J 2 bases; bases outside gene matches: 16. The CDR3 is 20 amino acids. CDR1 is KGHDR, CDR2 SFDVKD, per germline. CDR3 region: CATSDPRTGVDKGGNQPQHF. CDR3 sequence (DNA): TGTGCCACCAGTGATCCCCGGACAGGGGTTGATAAAGGAGGCAATCAGCCCCAGCATTTT.

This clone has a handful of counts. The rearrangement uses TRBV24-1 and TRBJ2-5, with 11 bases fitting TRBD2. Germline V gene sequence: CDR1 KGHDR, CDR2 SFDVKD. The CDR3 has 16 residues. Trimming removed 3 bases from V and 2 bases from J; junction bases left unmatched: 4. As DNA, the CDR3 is TGTGCCACCAGTGATCCCGGGACTAGCGGACAAGAGACCCAGTACTTC. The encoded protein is CATSDPGTSGQETQYF.

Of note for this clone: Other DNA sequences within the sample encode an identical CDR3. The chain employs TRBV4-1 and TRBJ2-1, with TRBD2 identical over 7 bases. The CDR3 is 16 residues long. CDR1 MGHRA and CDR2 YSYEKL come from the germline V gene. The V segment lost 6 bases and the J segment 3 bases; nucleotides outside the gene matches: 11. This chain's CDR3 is CASSEGGGVRYNEQFF. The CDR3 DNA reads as TGCGCCAGCAGTGAAGGCGGGGGTGTCCGCTACAATGAGCAGTTCTTC.

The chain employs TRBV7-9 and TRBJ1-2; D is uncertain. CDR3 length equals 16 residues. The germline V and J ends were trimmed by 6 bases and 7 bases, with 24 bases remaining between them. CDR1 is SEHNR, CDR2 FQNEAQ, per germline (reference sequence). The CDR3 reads CASSFGSGIPSSGYTF. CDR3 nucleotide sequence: TGTGCCAGCAGTTTCGGATCGGGGATCCCCTCTAGTGGCTACACCTTC.

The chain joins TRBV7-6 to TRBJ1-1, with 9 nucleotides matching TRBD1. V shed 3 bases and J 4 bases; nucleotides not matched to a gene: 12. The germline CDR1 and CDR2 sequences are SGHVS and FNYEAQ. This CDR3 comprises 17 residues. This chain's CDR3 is CASSFSPTGGRGTEAFF. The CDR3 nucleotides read TGTGCCAGCAGCTTCTCCCCGACAGGGGGTCGTGGCACTGAAGCTTTCTTT.

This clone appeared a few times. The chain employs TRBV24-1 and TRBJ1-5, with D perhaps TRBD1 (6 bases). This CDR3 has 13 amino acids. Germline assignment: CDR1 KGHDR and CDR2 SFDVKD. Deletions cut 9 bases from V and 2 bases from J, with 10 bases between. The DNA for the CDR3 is TGTGCCACCTGGGACATCCGCAATCAGCCCCAGCATTTT. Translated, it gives CATWDIRNQPQHF.

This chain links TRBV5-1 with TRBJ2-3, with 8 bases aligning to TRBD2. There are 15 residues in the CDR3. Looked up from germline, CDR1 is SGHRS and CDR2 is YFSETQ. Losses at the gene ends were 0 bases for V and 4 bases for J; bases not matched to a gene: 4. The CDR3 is CASSLVGLGSDTQYF. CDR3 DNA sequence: TGCGCCAGCAGCTTGGTGGGACTAGGTTCAGATACGCAGTATTTT.